This T cell receptor beta chain comes out of a study of shared clonotypes between healthy human individuals. Overall study: Per donor, three plates held CD4 naive cells, three held CD4 memory, two held CD8 naive and one held CD8 memory.

Method: immunoSEQ multiplex PCR; TCRdb's copy keeps in-frame clones and lacks some. This table has more than 550,000 clones, roughly 88% appearing once. J was trimmed by 1 base and V by 7 bases; bases with no gene match: 15. Germline-derived CDR1 and CDR2 are MDHEN and SYDVKM. The CDR3 length is 17 residues. This TCR derives from a man between 18 and 35 years old in good health. Some clones in this sample may be carry-over from other donors' samples. The J gene is TRBJ2-7, the V gene TRBV28, with TRBD1 matching 8 bases. The specimen was memory CD8+ T cells from PBMCs. The subset here: CD45RO+ cells pooled with CCR7-negative TemRA cells. CDR3 nucleotide sequence: TGTGCCAGCACTACCATGGGAGATGACAGGGGTTCCTACGAGCAGTACTTC. Translated, it gives CASTTMGDDRGSYEQYF.